The 3 T cell receptor beta chains given below trace back to one sample, sequenced in a study of T-cell reconstitution after alpha-beta-depleted transplantation in children. Construction of the TCRbeta library involved unique molecular identifiers. A single record per CDR3 protein comes from TCRdb applying MiXCR to the PCR reads. This table has a few hundred thousand distinct CDR3 sequences, approximately 9.8% appearing once. The specimen was PBMCs from the stem cell graft donor, collected from the stem cell graft. The receptor set was obtained from a human donor who donated a stem cell graft to a child with SCID.

This clonotype was seen repeatedly, ten times or more. This chain connects TRBV20-1 to TRBJ2-4, with 10 bases fitting TRBD2. V shed 2 bases and J 0 bases; nucleotides not matched to a gene: 10. There are 18 residues in the CDR3. Germline V gene lookup returns CDR1 DFQATT and CDR2 SNEGSKA (reference sequence). CDR3 region: CSARPLAGDDLAKNIQYF. DNA of the CDR3: TGCAGTGCTAGACCCCTAGCGGGGGACGACCTAGCCAAAAACATTCAGTACTTC.

In this sample, this clonotype turned up many times. The gene calls are TRBV5-1 and TRBJ1-1, with no clear D. This CDR3 is 14 amino acids long. CDR1 and CDR2 (germline): SGHRS, YFSETQ. V was cut by 6 bases and J by 0 bases, with 12 bases left in between. In nucleotides, the CDR3 is TGCGCCAGCACCGTGAACACAGTGAACACTGAAGCTTTCTTT. This gives the protein CASTVNTVNTEAFF. The whole variable domain, filled in from reference TRBV5-1 and TRBJ1-1, reads KAGVTQTPRYLIKTRGQQVTLSCSPISGHRSVSWYQQTPGQGLQFLFEYFSETQRNKGNFPGRFSGRQFSNSRSEMNVSTLELGDSALYLCASTVNTVNTEAFFGQGTRLTVV.

This clonotype was detected ten times or more. This chain links TRBV5-1 with TRBJ2-7, with 9 bases fitting TRBD1. Germline V gene lookup returns CDR1 SGHRS and CDR2 YFSETQ. The CDR3 length is 16 residues. V was pared by 3 bases and J by 5 bases, with 12 bases of the junction left unmatched. The CDR3 region has the DNA TGCGCCAGCAGCTGGCAGGGTACAGGGGGCGACCACGAGCAGTACTTC. It specifies CASSWQGTGGDHEQYF.